In this sample, the clone carrying this T cell receptor (beta chain) turned up a few times. These data belong to a study of blood T cells in healthy people across ages. Then a second PCR, running roughly 7 to 12 cycles, was carried out with a sample-barcoded 5' primer and a J-beta primer mix. One entry per CDR3 protein results from TCRdb running MiXCR on the 5' RACE reads. The sample includes about 780,000 distinct CDR3 sequences, around 25% of them seen just once. Germline-derived CDR1 and CDR2 are SGHRS and YFSETQ. The CDR3 is made up of 16 amino acids. With V trimmed by 3 bases and J by 8 bases, 11 bases remained unmatched. The same sample was also used in a study of T cells of mothers and their children.

This TCR was recovered from a boy between 5 and 17 years old in good health. The rearrangement links TRBV5-1 to TRBJ2-1; 10 nucleotides match TRBD1. The sequencing sample was made of blood. The CDR3 region is CASSWTGTGDRDEQFF. The CDR3, as DNA: TGCGCCAGCAGCTGGACCGGGACAGGGGATAGAGATGAGCAGTTCTTC.